Below are 14 T cell receptor beta chains sequenced from a single sample in a study of cytomegalovirus exposure and HLA in healthy donors. This PCR relied on a set of 60 Vbeta primers and 13 Jbeta primers. Clones were read by immunoSEQ multiplex PCR, and TCRdb kept only the in-frame ones, dropping some. The repertoire holds under 150,000 clones, with under 90% as singletons. Material: PBMCs. The receptors come from a woman aged 25-40 years in good health and CMV-seronegative.

The CDR3 coding sequence is TGTGCCAGCAGTTCGTACCGACAGGGGAGGGGAGATACGCAGTATTTT. This gives the protein CASSSYRQGRGDTQYF. The genes are TRBV27 and TRBJ2-3, with D maybe TRBD1 (8 bases). This CDR3 spans 16 amino acids. Trimming shortened V by 4 bases and J by 5 bases, and 19 bases separated the two germline ends. Per the germline V gene, CDR1 is MNHEY and CDR2 is SMNVEV (reference sequence).

V usage is TRBV9 and J usage is TRBJ2-3; a possible D gene is TRBD2 (6 bases). Germline V gene lookup returns CDR1 SGDLS and CDR2 YYNGEE. This CDR3 contains 15 residues. The V end was cut by 0 bases, the J end by 1 base, with 9 bases between. Here the CDR3 DNA reads TGTGCCAGCAGCGTAGCCGGGAGCGGCACAGATACGCAGTATTTT. It translates to CASSVAGSGTDTQYF. The entire variable domain, with the rest obtained from reference TRBV9 and TRBJ2-3, is as follows: DSGVTQTPKHLITATGQRVTLRCSPRSGDLSVYWYQQSLDQGLQFLIQYYNGEERAKGNILERFSAQQFPDLHSELNLSSLELGDSALYFCASSVAGSGTDTQYFGPGTRLTVL.

CDR3 in amino acids: CASSQGGSGGGQETQYF. CDR3 DNA sequence: TGCGCCAGCAGCCAAGGGGGTAGCGGCGGTGGACAAGAGACCCAGTACTTC. J is TRBJ2-5 and V is TRBV4-1; D perhaps matches TRBD2 (6 bases). Germline V gene lookup returns CDR1 MGHRA and CDR2 YSYEKL. V dropped 1 base and J dropped 2 bases, with 17 bases sitting between them. CDR3 length equals 17 residues.

This clone has only a few counts. This chain joins TRBV6-1 and TRBJ2-7; TRBD1 is a possible D gene (5 bases). Germline CDR1 is MNHNS and CDR2 is SASEGT. This CDR3 has 14 amino acids. V lost 4 bases and J 0 bases, leaving 10 bases between the germline ends. The CDR3 loop reads CASSALTVSYEQYF. The CDR3 DNA sequence: TGTGCCAGCAGTGCACTGACAGTCTCCTACGAGCAGTACTTC.

This clone was seen more than once but under ten times. The V call is TRBV11-2, the J call TRBJ2-7, with D tentatively TRBD2 (5 bases). CDR1 SGHAT and CDR2 FQNNGV come from the germline V gene. The V and J ends lost 2 bases and 6 bases respectively, with 11 bases between them. The CDR3 has 13 amino acids. CDR3 amino acids: CASSLTSFVEQYF. The DNA of the CDR3 is TGTGCCAGCAGCTTAACTAGTTTCGTCGAGCAGTACTTC.

This rearrangement joins TRBV6-5 to TRBJ1-1, with TRBD1 matching over 9 bases. The V segment lost 10 bases and the J segment 4 bases; nucleotides outside the gene matches: 4. The CDR3 contains 12 residues. Germline CDR1 reads MNHEY; CDR2 reads SVGAGI. CDR3 bases: TGTGCCACCGGGACAGGGAGCACTGAAGCTTTCTTT. Protein product: CATGTGSTEAFF.

The chain combines TRBV4-3 with TRBJ1-4, with D perhaps matching TRBD1 (5 bases). Germline loops: CDR1 LGHNA, CDR2 YSLEER. Trimming shortened V by 1 base and J by 7 bases, and 10 bases separated the two germline ends. The CDR3 is 14 residues long. The CDR3 nucleotides are TGCGCCAGCAGCCAAGCTGGTCAGGGTGAAAAACTGTTTTTT. Amino acid sequence: CASSQAGQGEKLFF.

V gene TRBV6-1 combines with J gene TRBJ2-3; 7 nucleotides match TRBD1. Germline CDR1 and CDR2: MNHNS and SASEGT. V trimming: 8 bases; J trimming: 4 bases; junction bases outside the gene matches: 12. The CDR3 is 15 amino acids. The CDR3 sequence: CASATTGFNSDTQYF. The CDR3 region has the DNA TGTGCCAGCGCTACGACAGGGTTCAACTCAGATACGCAGTATTTT.

This clone was counted once. The chain has TRBV30 and TRBJ1-5; a possible D gene is TRBD1 (5 bases). The V and J ends lost 0 bases and 5 bases respectively, with 23 bases between them. The germline V gene has CDR1 GTSNPN and CDR2 SVGIG (reference sequence). This CDR3 region has 18 residues. The CDR3 here is CAWSVRGTQNIKDQPQHF. As DNA, the CDR3 is TGTGCCTGGAGTGTACGGGGGACCCAAAATATAAAAGATCAGCCCCAGCATTTT.

This clone was counted between two and nine times. This chain joins TRBV30 and TRBJ1-4; 10 bases map to TRBD1. CDR1 and CDR2 (germline): GTSNPN, SVGIG (reference sequence). The V segment lost 3 bases and the J segment 6 bases; nucleotides outside the gene matches: 4. This CDR3 has 14 residues. The CDR3 coding sequence is TGTGCCTGGAGCTCCGGGACAGGGGATGAAAAACTGTTTTTT. Residues: CAWSSGTGDEKLFF.

This chain joins TRBV21-1 and TRBJ2-7; the DNA was not compared with TRBD2, the D call given in the table. TRBV21-1 is a pseudogene locus. The CDR3 is 16 residues long. CDR3 nucleotide sequence: TGTGCCAGCAGCCACCAGGCTAGCGGGAGGTCCTACGAGCAGTACTTC. Amino acids: CASSHQASGRSYEQYF.

Note on this clone: One end of the junction does not line up with germline, which may come from a read error. V and J are TRBV5-1 and TRBJ1-4; TRBD1 matches at 9 bases. The germline V gene encodes CDR1 SGHRS and CDR2 YFSETQ. The CDR3 is made up of 16 amino acids. The CDR3 DNA reads as TGCGCCAGCAGTTTGGGTCCGGGACAGGGTAATGAAAAACTGTTTTTT. As protein: CASSLGPGQGNEKLFF. The entire variable domain, with the rest obtained from reference TRBV5-1 and TRBJ1-4, is as follows: KAGVTQTPRYLIKTRGQQVTLSCSPISGHRSVSWYQQTPGQGLQFLFEYFSETQRNKGNFPGRFSGRQFSNSRSEMNVSTLELGDSALYLCASSLGPGQGNEKLFFGSGTQLSVL.

This clone was seen a single time. The rearrangement joins TRBV29-1 to TRBJ2-1, with 15 positions matching TRBD2. V was pared by 6 bases and J by 2 bases, with 5 bases of the junction left unmatched. Germline V gene sequence: CDR1 SQVTM, CDR2 ANQGSEA. This CDR3 region has 16 residues. In DNA form, the CDR3 reads TGCAGCGTGGGACTAGCGGGAGGACTAACCTACAATGAGCAGTTCTTC. It is translated as CSVGLAGGLTYNEQFF.

This chain uses TRBV11-2 with TRBJ2-5; 9 bases fit TRBD2. This CDR3 region has 15 residues. CDR1 is SGHAT, CDR2 FQNNGV, per germline. V shed 2 bases, J shed 5 bases, and the junction held 6 bases outside the gene matches. This CDR3 is CASSLYQREEETQYF. As DNA, the CDR3 is TGTGCCAGCAGCTTATATCAGCGGGAGGAGGAGACCCAGTACTTC.